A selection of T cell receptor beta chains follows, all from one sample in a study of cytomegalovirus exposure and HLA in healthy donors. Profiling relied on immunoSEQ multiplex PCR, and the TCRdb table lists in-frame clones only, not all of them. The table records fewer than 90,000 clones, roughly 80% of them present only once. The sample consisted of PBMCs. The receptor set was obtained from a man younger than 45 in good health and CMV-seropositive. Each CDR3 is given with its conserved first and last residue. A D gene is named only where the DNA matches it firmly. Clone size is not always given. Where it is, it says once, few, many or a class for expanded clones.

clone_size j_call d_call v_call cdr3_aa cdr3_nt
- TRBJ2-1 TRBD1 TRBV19 CASVPHRGYEQFF TGTGCCAGCGTTCCTCACAGGGGCTATGAGCAGTTCTTC
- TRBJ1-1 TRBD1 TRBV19 CASSIDPYPGQGAEAFF TGTGCCAGTAGTATAGATCCCTATCCTGGACAGGGCGCTGAAGCTTTCTTT
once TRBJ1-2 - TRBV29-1 CSVEWQGNYGYTF TGCAGCGTTGAATGGCAGGGTAACTATGGCTACACCTTC
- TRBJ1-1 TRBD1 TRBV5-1 CASSLGTGGNENTEAFF TGCGCCAGCAGCTTGGGGACAGGGGGCAACGAGAACACTGAAGCTTTCTTT
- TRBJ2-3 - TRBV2 CASRPADASTDTQYF TGTGCCAGCCGTCCAGCGGATGCTAGCACAGATACGCAGTATTTT
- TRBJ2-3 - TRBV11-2 CASSPRTRTDTQYF TGTGCCAGCAGCCCTAGAACGCGCACAGATACGCAGTATTTT
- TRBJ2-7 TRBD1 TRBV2 CASMGQTYEQYF TGTGCCAGCATGGGACAGACCTACGAGCAGTACTTC
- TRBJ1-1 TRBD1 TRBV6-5 CASSYNRGSNTEAFF TGTGCCAGCAGTTACAACAGGGGATCGAACACTGAAGCTTTCTTT
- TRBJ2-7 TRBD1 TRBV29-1 CSVSTGVYEQYF TGCAGCGTTTCTACAGGGGTCTACGAGCAGTACTTC
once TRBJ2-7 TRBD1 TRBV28 CASDTGQKQYF TGTGCCAGCGACACGGGACAGAAGCAGTACTTC
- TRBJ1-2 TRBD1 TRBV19 CASSNVAVFRDRANYGYTF TGTGCCAGTAGTAATGTGGCGGTGTTCAGGGACAGAGCTAACTATGGCTACACCTTC
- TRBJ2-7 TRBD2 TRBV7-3 CASSTYGGGSYEQYF TGTGCCAGCAGCACGTACGGCGGGGGCTCCTACGAGCAGTACTTC
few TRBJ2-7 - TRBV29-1 CSVDSPSEVGQYF TGCAGCGTTGATTCGCCGTCCGAGGTTGGGCAGTACTTC
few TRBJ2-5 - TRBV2 CASSPQGTLRETQYF TGTGCCAGCAGTCCACAGGGAACGCTGCGAGAGACCCAGTACTTC
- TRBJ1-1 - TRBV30 CAWSGLTEAFF TGTGCCTGGAGCGGACTTACTGAAGCTTTCTTT
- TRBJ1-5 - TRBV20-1 CSAAGEPQHF TGCAGTGCTGCCGGTGAGCCCCAGCATTTT
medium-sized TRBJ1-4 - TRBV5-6 CASSLASPNGNEKLFF TGTGCCAGCAGCTTGGCGTCTCCCAACGGTAATGAAAAACTGTTTTTT
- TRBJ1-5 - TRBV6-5 CASMENQPQHF TGTGCCAGCATGGAGAATCAGCCCCAGCATTTT
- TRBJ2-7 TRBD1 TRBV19 CASSMSRRTGGSYEQYF TGTGCCAGTAGCATGTCTCGACGAACAGGGGGCTCGTACGAGCAGTACTTC
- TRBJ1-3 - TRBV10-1 CASSDYLFLGGRRLALTGNTIYF TGCGCCAGCAGTGACTACCTTTTTTTGGGGGGGCGTCGGCTGGCACTTACTGGAAACACCATATATTTT
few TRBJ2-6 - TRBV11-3 CASSLGPGPGANVLTF TGTGCCAGCAGCTTAGGTCCAGGCCCTGGGGCCAACGTCCTGACTTTC
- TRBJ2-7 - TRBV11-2 CASSLNRDEQYF TGTGCCAGCAGCTTAAACAGGGACGAGCAGTACTTC
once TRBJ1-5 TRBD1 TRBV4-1 CASSQDRGTGGLEPQHF TGCGCCAGCAGCCAAGATCGCGGGACAGGGGGTTTGGAGCCCCAGCATTTT
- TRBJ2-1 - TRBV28 CASRGQNNEQFF TGTGCCAGCAGGGGGCAAAACAATGAGCAGTTCTTC
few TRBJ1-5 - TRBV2 CASRGRDGNQPQHF TGTGCCAGCAGGGGCAGGGATGGCAATCAGCCCCAGCATTTT
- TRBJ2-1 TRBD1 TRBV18 CASSPYRGLYNEQFF TGTGCCAGCTCACCTTACAGGGGGCTTTACAATGAGCAGTTCTTC
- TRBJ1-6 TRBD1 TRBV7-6 CASSLEGQHNSPLHF TGTGCCAGCAGCTTAGAGGGACAGCATAATTCACCCCTCCACTTT
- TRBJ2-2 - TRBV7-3 CASSLGNRDTGELFF TGTGCCAGCAGCTTAGGAAACAGGGACACCGGGGAGCTGTTTTTT
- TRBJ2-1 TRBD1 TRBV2 CASNRDSRLGEQFF TGTGCCAGCAACCGGGACAGTCGTTTGGGTGAGCAGTTCTTC
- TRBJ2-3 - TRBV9 CASKEAGEQNTDTQYF TGTGCCAGCAAGGAAGCCGGGGAACAAAACACAGATACGCAGTATTTT
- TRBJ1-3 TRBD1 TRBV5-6 CASSLFQGTVSGNTIYF TGTGCCAGCAGCTTGTTTCAGGGGACAGTCTCTGGAAACACCATATATTTT
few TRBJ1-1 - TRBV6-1 CASRAQGYTEAFF TGTGCCAGCAGAGCGCAGGGGTACACTGAAGCTTTCTTT
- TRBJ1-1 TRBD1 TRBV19 CASSMGPGQGWGNTEAFF TGTGCCAGTAGTATGGGGCCGGGACAGGGGTGGGGGAACACTGAAGCTTTCTTT
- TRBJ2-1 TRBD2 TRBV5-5 CASSFPASGGAYFLDEQFF TGTGCCAGCAGCTTTCCGGCTAGCGGGGGGGCTTATTTTCTCGATGAGCAGTTCTTC
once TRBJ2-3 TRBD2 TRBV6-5 CASRDGGALTDTQYF TGTGCCAGCAGGGACGGGGGGGCTCTCACAGATACGCAGTATTTT
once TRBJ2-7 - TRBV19 CASSIGTGGYEQYF TGTGCCAGTAGTATAGGGACCGGGGGCTACGAGCAGTACTTC
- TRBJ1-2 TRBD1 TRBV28 CASSLIPRAGGNLYGYTF TGTGCCAGCAGTTTGATCCCTAGGGCAGGGGGCAATCTCTATGGCTACACCTTC